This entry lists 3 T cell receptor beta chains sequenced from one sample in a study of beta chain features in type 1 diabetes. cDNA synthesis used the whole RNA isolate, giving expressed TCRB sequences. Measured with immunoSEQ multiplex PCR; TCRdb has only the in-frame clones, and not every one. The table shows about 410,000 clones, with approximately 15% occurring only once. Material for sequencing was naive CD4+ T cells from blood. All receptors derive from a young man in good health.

The DNA of the CDR3 is TGTGCCAGCAGCTTATTGGGATTCGGGGAGCTGTTTTTT. It codes for CASSLLGFGELFF. This sequence joins TRBV5-6 and TRBJ2-2; no reliable D call. Germline V gives CDR1 SGHDT, CDR2 YYEEEE. The CDR3 runs to 13 residues. The V gene lost 2 bases and the J gene lost 7 bases, with 9 bases spanning the gap.

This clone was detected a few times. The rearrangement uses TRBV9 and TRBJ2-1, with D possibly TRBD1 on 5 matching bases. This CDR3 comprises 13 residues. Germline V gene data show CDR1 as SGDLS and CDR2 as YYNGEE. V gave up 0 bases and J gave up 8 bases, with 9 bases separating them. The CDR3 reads CASSVAGRDEQFF. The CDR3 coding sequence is TGTGCCAGCAGCGTAGCCGGCAGGGATGAGCAGTTCTTC. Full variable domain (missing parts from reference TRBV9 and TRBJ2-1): DSGVTQTPKHLITATGQRVTLRCSPRSGDLSVYWYQQSLDQGLQFLIQYYNGEERAKGNILERFSAQQFPDLHSELNLSSLELGDSALYFCASSVAGRDEQFFGPGTRLTVL.

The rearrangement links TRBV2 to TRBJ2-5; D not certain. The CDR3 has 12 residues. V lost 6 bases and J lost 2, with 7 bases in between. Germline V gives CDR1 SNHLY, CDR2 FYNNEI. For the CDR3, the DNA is TGTGCCAGCAGCCCGCTTCAAGAGACCCAGTACTTC. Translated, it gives CASSPLQETQYF.